Presented here are 8 T cell receptor beta chains from one specimen sequenced in a study of cytomegalovirus exposure and HLA in healthy donors. Using immunoSEQ multiplex PCR, the repertoire was profiled, and TCRdb retains in-frame clones only, with some absent. The data hold 65,000 or so clones, with around 92% observed a single time. Specimen: PBMCs. Receptors originate from a woman aged 18-29 years in good health and CMV-seronegative.

This rearrangement joins TRBV2 to TRBJ2-3; D is perhaps TRBD2 (6 bases). CDR1 SNHLY and CDR2 FYNNEI come from the germline V gene. The CDR3 has 12 amino acids. The germline V and J ends were trimmed by 8 bases and 10 bases, with 16 bases remaining between them. The CDR3 is CASLDTGGAQYF. In nucleotides, the CDR3 is TGTGCCAGCCTCGATACCGGGGGAGCGCAGTATTTT.

The V and J genes are TRBV18 and TRBJ2-7; the D is unclear. Looked up from germline, CDR1 is KGHSH and CDR2 is LQKENI. V lost 6 bases to trimming and J lost 0 bases, with 12 bases between them. The length of the CDR3 is 14 residues. The DNA for the CDR3 is TGTGCCAGCTCTCCGACTGCTGGCTCCTACGAGCAGTACTTC. Its translation is CASSPTAGSYEQYF.

Here the CDR3 DNA reads TGTGCCAGCTCACCCTCCGGACTTAGCAATCAGCCCCAGCATTTT. This encodes CASSPSGLSNQPQHF. The chain links TRBV18 to TRBJ1-5; D ambiguous. Per the germline V gene, CDR1 is KGHSH and CDR2 is LQKENI. Between the trimmed V and J ends, which lost 3 bases and 0 bases, there was a span of 9 bases. The CDR3 totals 15 residues. The full variable domain, with the rest looked up from reference TRBV18 and TRBJ1-5, is NAGVMQNPRHLVRRRGQEARLRCSPMKGHSHVYWYRQLPEEGLKFMVYLQKENIIDESGMPKERFSAEFPKEGPSILRIQQVVRGDSAAYFCASSPSGLSNQPQHFGDGTRLSIL.

This chain links TRBV19 with TRBJ1-1, with D perhaps matching TRBD1 (5 bases). Germline loops: CDR1 LNHDA, CDR2 SQIVND (reference sequence). Trimming stripped 5 bases from V and 1 base from J, with 14 bases between. This CDR3 has 15 amino acids. This CDR3 is CASSPQGRGNTEAFF. The CDR3 DNA reads as TGTGCCAGTAGTCCCCAGGGTAGGGGGAACACTGAAGCTTTCTTT. Complete variable domain (other parts from reference TRBV19 and TRBJ1-1): DGGITQSPKYLFRKEGQNVTLSCEQNLNHDAMYWYRQDPGQGLRLIYYSQIVNDFQKGDIAEGYSVSREKKESFPLTVTSAQKNPTAFYLCASSPQGRGNTEAFFGQGTRLTVV.

The chain recombines TRBV4-3 with TRBJ2-3; 11 bases match TRBD2. CDR3 size: 16 residues. The trim removed 2 bases at V and 4 bases at J, leaving 5 bases unmatched. The germline V gene encodes CDR1 LGHNA and CDR2 YSLEER. The CDR3 sequence is CASSQNSGRAADTQYF. DNA of the CDR3: TGCGCCAGCAGCCAAAATAGCGGGAGGGCCGCAGATACGCAGTATTTT.

The chain is built from TRBV14 and TRBJ1-1; possible D gene TRBD1, 5 bases. Germline CDR1 is SGHDN and CDR2 is FVKESK. Trimming cost V 0 bases and J 1 base, with 15 bases left between them. This CDR3 has 17 residues. DNA for the CDR3: TGTGCCAGCAGCCAAGAGTTCGGGACTTTGCCGAACACTGAAGCTTTCTTT. The encoded protein is CASSQEFGTLPNTEAFF.

The chain carries TRBV6-6 and TRBJ1-5; 7 nucleotides align to TRBD1. Germline trimming cut 2 bases from V and 7 bases from J; bases unmatched to any gene: 5. This CDR3 has 14 residues. CDR1 and CDR2 (germline): MNHNY, SVGAGI (reference sequence). CDR3 coding DNA: TGTGCCAGCAGTTACGGGACAGAATCGCAGCCCCAGCATTTT. This gives the protein CASSYGTESQPQHF.

This clone was recorded once. J is TRBJ2-3 and V is TRBV28; weak D call: TRBD2 (6 bases). Trimming removed 7 bases from V and 2 bases from J, with 16 bases in between. The CDR3 is 15 residues long. Looked up from germline, CDR1 is MDHEN and CDR2 is SYDVKM. The CDR3 DNA is TGTGCCAGCACGTCCCGGGACTCTTTCACAGATACGCAGTATTTT. This translates into CASTSRDSFTDTQYF.